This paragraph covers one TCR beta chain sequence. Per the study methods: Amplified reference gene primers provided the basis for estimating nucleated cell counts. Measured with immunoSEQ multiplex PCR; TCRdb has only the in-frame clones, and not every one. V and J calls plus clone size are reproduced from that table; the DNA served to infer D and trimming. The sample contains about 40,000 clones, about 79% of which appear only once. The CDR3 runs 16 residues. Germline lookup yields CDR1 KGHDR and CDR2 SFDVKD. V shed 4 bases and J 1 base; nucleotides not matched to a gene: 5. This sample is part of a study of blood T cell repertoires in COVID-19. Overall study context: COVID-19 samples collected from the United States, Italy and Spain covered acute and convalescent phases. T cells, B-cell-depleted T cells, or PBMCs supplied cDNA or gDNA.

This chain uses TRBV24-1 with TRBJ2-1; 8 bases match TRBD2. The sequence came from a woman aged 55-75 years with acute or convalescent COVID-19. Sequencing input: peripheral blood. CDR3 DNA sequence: TGTGCCACCAGTGAGCTAGCGGGTGCTTCCTACAATGAGCAGTTCTTC. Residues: CATSELAGASYNEQFF.